Presented here are 22 T cell receptor beta chains from one specimen sequenced in a study of blood T cell repertoires in COVID-19. Profiled with immunoSEQ multiplex PCR; TCRdb holds only in-frame clones, not every one. The table shows a few hundred thousand clones, with 75% to 90% occurring only once. Sequenced material: peripheral blood. All receptors derive from a man younger than 40 who had recovered from COVID-19.

The chain employs TRBV27 and TRBJ1-2; 10 nucleotides line up with TRBD1. CDR1 and CDR2 (germline): MNHEY, SMNVEV (reference sequence). V was pared by 5 bases and J by 0 bases, with 6 bases of the junction left unmatched. This CDR3 has 16 amino acids. The CDR3 sequence: CASSDGTGDPNYGYTF. For the CDR3, the DNA is TGTGCCAGCAGTGACGGGACAGGGGACCCTAACTATGGCTACACCTTC.

This sequence joins TRBV20-1 and TRBJ1-2; D may be TRBD1 (5 bases). CDR3 size: 12 residues. Germline loops: CDR1 DFQATT, CDR2 SNEGSKA (reference sequence). V lost 3 bases and J lost 7, with 12 bases in between. The CDR3 DNA is TGCAGTGCTAGTGGGCAGGGTCCTGGCTACACCTTC. This codes for CSASGQGPGYTF.

The chain combines TRBV2 with TRBJ1-1; maybe TRBD1 (6 bases). Germline CDR1 SNHLY, CDR2 FYNNEI. CDR3 length: 13 residues. The V end was cut by 9 bases, the J end by 3 bases, with 14 bases between. The chain's CDR3 is CARLQGWDTEAFF. The CDR3, as DNA: TGTGCCAGATTACAGGGCTGGGACACTGAAGCTTTCTTT.

The chain combines TRBV13 with TRBJ1-6; possibly TRBD1 for D (6 bases). The CDR3 spans 15 residues. Germline values: CDR1 PRHDT, CDR2 FYEKMQ (reference sequence). Trimming pared 4 bases from V and 8 bases from J, leaving 15 bases between. This CDR3 reads CASSSQGPGDSPLHF. The CDR3 DNA reads as TGTGCCAGCAGCTCTCAGGGCCCAGGGGATTCACCCCTCCACTTT.

This sequence joins TRBV6-5 and TRBJ2-7, with TRBD2 identical over 10 bases. The junction had 6 bases not matched to a gene; V was cut back by 7 bases and J by 6 bases. The CDR3 covers 13 residues. Germline lookup yields CDR1 MNHEY and CDR2 SVGAGI. Written as DNA, the CDR3 is TGTGCCAGCAAACAAAGCGGGGGGGGCGAGCAGTACTTC. Its protein is CASKQSGGGEQYF.

The chain carries TRBV6-5 and TRBJ1-1; 8 positions agree with TRBD1. The CDR3 has 13 amino acids. J was trimmed by 1 base and V by 7 bases; bases with no gene match: 2. Germline V gene lookup returns CDR1 MNHEY and CDR2 SVGAGI. In DNA form, the CDR3 reads TGTGCCAGCACAGGACAGGGGAACACTGAAGCTTTCTTT. It codes for CASTGQGNTEAFF.

The chain links TRBV5-1 to TRBJ1-1; D may be TRBD1 (6 bases). There are 12 residues in the CDR3. Germline loops: CDR1 SGHRS, CDR2 YFSETQ. V lost 0 bases, J lost 11 bases, and 11 bases lay in between. This CDR3 reads CASSLEAGVAFF. DNA for the CDR3: TGCGCCAGCAGCTTGGAGGCAGGGGTGGCTTTCTTT.

Here the CDR3 DNA reads TGTGCCAGCAGTTACCAGCTGGAGATTTTGGAAGTTCGGCCCCAGCATTTT. Its translation is CASSYQLEILEVRPQHF. The chain links TRBV6-2 or TRBV6-3 to TRBJ1-5; D is uncertain. Trimming left V 2 bases short and J 9 bases short, with 23 bases between. The CDR3 contains 17 residues. Germline CDR1 MNHEY, CDR2 SVGEGT.

CDR3 in amino acids: CASSTNRGNYGYTF. The CDR3 nucleotides are TGTGCCAGTAGTACAAACAGGGGTAACTATGGCTACACCTTC. The J gene is TRBJ1-2, the V gene TRBV19; the match to TRBD1 covers 7 bases. With V trimmed by 4 bases and J by 1 base, 3 bases remained unmatched. CDR3 size: 14 residues. Looked up from germline, CDR1 is LNHDA and CDR2 is SQIVND (reference sequence).

This chain joins TRBV9 and TRBJ2-4, with D possibly matching TRBD1 (8 bases). CDR1 and CDR2 (germline): SGDLS, YYNGEE. There are 19 residues in the CDR3. V lost 3 bases, J lost 8 bases, and 30 bases lay in between. The CDR3, as DNA: TGTGCCAGCAGCGCCCCACTGGACAGGGAGGGTGGGACAATGGACATTCAGTACTTC. This sequence encodes CASSAPLDREGGTMDIQYF.

This chain links TRBV6-1 with TRBJ1-2, with unresolved D. The V and J ends lost 2 bases and 5 bases respectively, with 6 bases between them. There are 12 residues in the CDR3. CDR1 MNHNS and CDR2 SASEGT come from the germline V gene. The CDR3 reads CASSETRYGYTF. CDR3 sequence (DNA): TGTGCCAGCAGTGAAACTCGATATGGCTACACCTTC.

The chain's CDR3 is CASSSGTSGGTLSSYEQYF. The CDR3 bases are TGTGCCAGCAGTTCGGGGACTAGCGGGGGGACCCTCTCTTCCTACGAGCAGTACTTC. The chain joins TRBV28 to TRBJ2-7; 15 nucleotides line up with TRBD2. The germline gives CDR1 MDHEN, CDR2 SYDVKM. J was trimmed by 1 base and V by 4 bases; bases with no gene match: 11. The CDR3 spans 19 residues.

CDR3 sequence: CATSSTWTNRGGLNTEAFF. CDR3 nucleotides: TGTGCCACCAGCAGCACCTGGACAAATCGGGGGGGACTGAACACTGAAGCTTTCTTT. The chain combines TRBV15 with TRBJ1-1; TRBD1 might be the D (5 bases). CDR3 length: 19 residues. The V and J ends lost 3 bases and 0 bases respectively, with 23 bases between them. The germline gives CDR1 LNHNV, CDR2 YYDKDF (reference sequence).

The rearrangement links TRBV6-5 to TRBJ2-1; TRBD2 might be the D (5 bases). The CDR3 runs to 14 residues. Trimming removed 7 bases at V and 6 bases at J, with 16 bases between. CDR1 is MNHEY, CDR2 SVGAGI, per germline. This CDR3 reads CASTPVGGFNEQFF. The CDR3 nucleotides are TGTGCCAGCACTCCGGTAGGAGGATTCAATGAGCAGTTCTTC.

The rearrangement uses TRBV5-4 and TRBJ1-1; possibly TRBD1 for D (6 bases). V lost 4 bases and J 1 base, leaving 17 bases between the germline ends. The CDR3 sequence is 16 residues long. Germline lookup yields CDR1 SGHNT and CDR2 YYREEE (reference sequence). DNA for the CDR3: TGTGCCAGCAGCCCCGGGGAGGGGGTAAAGAACACTGAAGCTTTCTTT. This encodes CASSPGEGVKNTEAFF. Looking up the rest from reference TRBV5-4 and TRBJ1-1 gives the full variable domain: ETGVTQSPTHLIKTRGQQVTLRCSSQSGHNTVSWYQQALGQGPQFIFQYYREEENGRGNFPPRFSGLQFPNYSSELNVNALELDDSALYLCASSPGEGVKNTEAFFGQGTRLTVV.

The CDR3 nucleotides are TGTGCCAGCAGCCACAATTGGGGCCACGGACCGTCTGGGGCCAACGTCCTGACTTTC. It specifies CASSHNWGHGPSGANVLTF. The chain uses TRBV3-1 (or the pseudogene TRBV3-2) and TRBJ2-6, with a tentative D call TRBD1 (5 bases). Germline V lookup: CDR1 LGHDT, CDR2 YNNKEL (reference sequence). Trimming took 3 bases from V and 1 from J, leaving 19 bases between them. The CDR3 loop spans 19 amino acids.

The rearrangement uses TRBV19 and TRBJ1-4; 8 bases match TRBD1. V dropped 2 bases and J dropped 0; count of bases not matched to a gene: 2. CDR3 length: 16 amino acids. Germline loops: CDR1 LNHDA, CDR2 SQIVND (reference sequence). The CDR3 DNA follows: TGTGCCAGTAGTATATCGGACAGGGCAACTAATGAAAAACTGTTTTTT. Residues: CASSISDRATNEKLFF.

V usage is TRBV6-5 and J usage is TRBJ1-1, with 8 bases fitting TRBD1. CDR3 length: 15 residues. From germline, CDR1 is MNHEY and CDR2 SVGAGI. V lost 2 bases to trimming and J lost 3 bases; unmatched junction nucleotides: 5. This chain's CDR3 is CASSYPTTGDTEAFF. DNA for the CDR3: TGTGCCAGCAGTTACCCGACGACAGGGGACACTGAAGCTTTCTTT.

V and J are TRBV7-6 and TRBJ1-2; 9 bases line up with TRBD1. The CDR3 has 15 amino acids. Germline V gene lookup returns CDR1 SGHVS and CDR2 FNYEAQ. Trimming took 9 bases from V and 4 from J; bases not matched to a gene: 12. The CDR3 bases are TGTGCCAGTTCACAGGGGGCTTCGCCCCTCTATGGCTACACCTTC. This gives the protein CASSQGASPLYGYTF.

The chain employs TRBV11-2 and TRBJ1-2; TRBD1 aligns across 7 bases. The CDR3 runs 16 residues. Germline-derived CDR1 and CDR2 are SGHAT and FQNNGV. V was clipped by 5 bases and J by 5 bases; unmatched bases: 14. The CDR3 DNA sequence: TGTGCCAGCAGCCCGGCGGCAGGGACAGCGAGATATGGCTACACCTTC. Amino acid sequence: CASSPAAGTARYGYTF.

This sequence joins TRBV7-2 and TRBJ2-7; 12 positions agree with TRBD2. Per germline, CDR1 SGHTA and CDR2 FQGNSA. The CDR3 spans 17 residues. Trimming removed 4 bases from V and 4 bases from J; junction bases left unmatched: 11. CDR3 sequence: CASSSDSTSGGLYEQYF. In nucleotides, the CDR3 is TGTGCCAGCAGCTCCGACTCGACTAGCGGGGGTCTTTACGAGCAGTACTTC.

The J gene is TRBJ1-2, the V gene TRBV5-1; TRBD1 aligns across 8 bases. Germline loops: CDR1 SGHRS, CDR2 YFSETQ. Unmatched junction bases numbered 6, after V lost 0 bases and J lost 8 bases. This CDR3 comprises 14 residues. CDR3 residues: CASSLAQGAGGYTF. CDR3 coding DNA: TGCGCCAGCAGCTTGGCCCAGGGGGCGGGCGGCTACACCTTC.